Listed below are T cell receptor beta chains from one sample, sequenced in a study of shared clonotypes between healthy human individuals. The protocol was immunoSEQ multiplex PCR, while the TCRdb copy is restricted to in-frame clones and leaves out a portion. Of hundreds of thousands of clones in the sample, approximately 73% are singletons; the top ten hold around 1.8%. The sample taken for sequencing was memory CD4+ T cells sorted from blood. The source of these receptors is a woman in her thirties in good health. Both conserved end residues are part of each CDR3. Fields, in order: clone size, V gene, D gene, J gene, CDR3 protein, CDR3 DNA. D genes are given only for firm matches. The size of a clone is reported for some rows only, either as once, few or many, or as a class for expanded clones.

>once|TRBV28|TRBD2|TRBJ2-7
CASRPTSGGSSEQYF
TGTGCCAGCAGACCTACTAGCGGGGGGTCCTCCGAGCAGTACTTC
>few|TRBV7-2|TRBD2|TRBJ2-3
CASRIGLAGTDTQYF
TGTGCCAGCAGAATAGGACTAGCGGGCACAGATACGCAGTATTTT
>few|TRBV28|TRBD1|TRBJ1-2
CASTLGQGTGYTF
TGTGCCAGCACCTTGGGACAGGGGACTGGCTACACCTTC
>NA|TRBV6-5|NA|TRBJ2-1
CASSSRGTDNEQFF
TGTGCCAGCAGCTCGCGCGGGACAGACAATGAGCAGTTCTTC
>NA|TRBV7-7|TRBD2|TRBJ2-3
CASSLGLADTDTQYF
TGTGCCAGCAGCTTAGGTCTAGCGGACACAGATACGCAGTATTTT
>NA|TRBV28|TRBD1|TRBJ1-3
CASSSDRGVKGNTIYF
TGTGCCAGCAGTTCGGACAGGGGGGTGAAAGGAAACACCATATATTTT
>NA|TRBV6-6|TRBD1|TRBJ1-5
CASRDRQDSNQPQHF
TGTGCCAGCAGGGACAGGCAAGATAGCAATCAGCCCCAGCATTTT
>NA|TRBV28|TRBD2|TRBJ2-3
CASTTAGANTDTQYF
TGTGCCAGCACTACCGCGGGAGCGAACACAGATACGCAGTATTTT
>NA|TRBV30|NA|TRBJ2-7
CAWSVTSEQYF
TGTGCCTGGAGTGTAACAAGTGAGCAGTACTTC
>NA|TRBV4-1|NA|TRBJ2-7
CASSQASGARRYEQYF
TGCGCCAGCAGCCAAGCGTCGGGAGCACGTCGTTACGAGCAGTACTTC
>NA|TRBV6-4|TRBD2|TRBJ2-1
CASRDSGRNNEQFF
TGTGCCAGCAGAGATAGCGGGAGGAACAATGAGCAGTTCTTC
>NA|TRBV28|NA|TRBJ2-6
CASSQGRGSGANVLTF
TGTGCCAGCAGCCAAGGTAGAGGTTCCGGGGCCAACGTCCTGACTTTC
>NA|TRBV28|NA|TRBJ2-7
CASRPTGSEQYF
TGTGCCAGCAGACCAACAGGGAGCGAGCAGTACTTC
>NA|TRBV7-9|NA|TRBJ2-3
CASSLGGHPDTQYF
TGTGCCAGCAGCTTAGGGGGACACCCCGATACGCAGTATTTT
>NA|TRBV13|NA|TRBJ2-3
CASSLLESGTQYF
TGTGCCAGCAGCTTACTGGAATCTGGGACGCAGTATTTT
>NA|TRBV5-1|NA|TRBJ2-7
CASNGRDSYEQYF
TGCGCCAGCAACGGGCGAGATTCCTACGAGCAGTACTTC